Listed below are T cell receptor beta chains from one sample, sequenced in a study of T cells in Graves' hyperthyroidism and ophthalmopathy. TCRdb itself ran the multiplex PCR reads through MiXCR, one entry per CDR3 protein. The data contain about 720,000 distinct CDR3 sequences, 16% of them seen just once; the ten biggest clones take up around 7.7%. The specimen was blood. The receptors derive from a young man with Graves' hyperthyroidism. CDR3s include the opening cysteine and the closing phenylalanine or tryptophan. The D gene is left open where the match is weak. Clone size is stated in some rows and not others, as once, few, many or a class when expanded.

J gene,D gene,clone size,V gene,CDR3 DNA,CDR3 protein
TRBJ2-7,TRBD1,-,TRBV28,TGTGCCAGCAGCCCCGACAGGGAGACAGGACGGTTAACCTACGAGCAGTACTTC,CASSPDRETGRLTYEQYF
TRBJ1-5,-,many,TRBV12-3/TRBV12-4,TGTGCCAGCAGTTTTGTGCCCGGCAATCAGCCCCAGCATTTT,CASSFVPGNQPQHF
TRBJ1-1,-,-,TRBV7-3,TGTGCCAGCAGCCAGGGGTTGCGGGGGATGAACACTAAAGCTTTCTTT,CASSQGLRGMNTKAFF
TRBJ1-1,-,many,TRBV10-3,TGTGCCATCGGACCGACGAACACTGAAGCTTTCTTT,CAIGPTNTEAFF
TRBJ1-1,TRBD1,-,TRBV12-3/TRBV12-4,TGTGCCAGCAGAGTCTTCGGACAGGGTCTGGAAGCTTTCTTT,CASRVFGQGLEAFF
TRBJ2-7,-,few,TRBV6-1,TGTGCCAGCAGTGAACACTGGGGGCAGAGCTACGAGCAGTACTTC,CASSEHWGQSYEQYF
TRBJ2-7,-,few,TRBV5-6,TGTGCCAGCAGCACGGTCGGAGGAGAAAACGAGCAGTACTTC,CASSTVGGENEQYF
TRBJ2-1,-,-,TRBV30,TGTGCCTGGGCAGGGAATACCTACAATGAGCAGTTCTTC,CAWAGNTYNEQFF
TRBJ1-1,TRBD1,-,TRBV30,TGTGCCTGGAGTGTGACAGGGTTCACTGAAGCTTTCTTT,CAWSVTGFTEAFF
TRBJ2-7,-,many,TRBV28,TGTGCCAGCAGCCGGGTTACCTACGAGCAGTACTTC,CASSRVTYEQYF
TRBJ2-5,-,many,TRBV11-2,TGTGCCAGCAGCTCTACGGGCCGTTGGGAGACCCAGTACTTC,CASSSTGRWETQYF
TRBJ1-5,TRBD1,few,TRBV6-2/TRBV6-3,TGTGCCAGCACCCCACAGGGGAAGGGAGGGCCCCAGCATTTT,CASTPQGKGGPQHF
TRBJ2-3,-,many,TRBV2,TGTGCCAGCAGCGAGGGACGGGTCGATACGCAGTATTTT,CASSEGRVDTQYF
TRBJ2-7,-,-,TRBV19,TGTGCCAGTAGCCAAGCCCACTCCTACGAGCAGTACTTC,CASSQAHSYEQYF
TRBJ2-7,TRBD2,-,TRBV4-1,TGCGCCAGCAGCCAACCCCAGCGGGGGTCCTACGAGCAGTACTTC,CASSQPQRGSYEQYF
TRBJ2-7,TRBD2,many,TRBV20-1,TGCAGTGCTAGAGATCGGGGACTAGCGGGGGGTAGAGCCGAGCAGTACTTC,CSARDRGLAGGRAEQYF
TRBJ2-1,-,-,TRBV11-3,TGTGCCAGCAGCTCAAACTGGAAGGGACCGAGGTTCTTC,CASSSNWKGPRFF
TRBJ1-1,TRBD1,-,TRBV7-9,TGTGCCAGCAGCTTAGCGAAGGACAGGGCCTGGGGCACTGAAGCTCTCTTT,CASSLAKDRAWGTEALF
TRBJ1-1,-,many,TRBV7-2,TGTGCCAGCACCTTCATTAGGGGGAACACTGAAGCTTTCTTT,CASTFIRGNTEAFF
TRBJ1-2,-,many,TRBV28,TGTGCCAGCAGTTACTGGGAGGGGAGATCGGATGGCTACACCTTC,CASSYWEGRSDGYTF
TRBJ2-5,-,few,TRBV2,TGTGCCAGCAAGGATAGGACAGTCCAAGAGACCCAGTACTTC,CASKDRTVQETQYF
TRBJ2-5,-,few,TRBV10-3,TGTGCCATCAGTCTCGAGAAAGACCGGGAGACCCAGTACTTC,CAISLEKDRETQYF
TRBJ2-7,TRBD2,many,TRBV12-3/TRBV12-4,TGTGCCAGCAGTTTTGACCTGGAGACTAGCGGGAGAGGCGAGCAGTACTTC,CASSFDLETSGRGEQYF
TRBJ1-1,-,-,TRBV25-1,TGTGCCAGCAGTGCTGACCAATTGAACACTGAAGCTTTCTTT,CASSADQLNTEAFF
TRBJ2-7,-,-,TRBV29-1,TGCAGCGTTGAAGAGGGGGTGGGCTACGAGCAGTACTTC,CSVEEGVGYEQYF
TRBJ1-1,-,few,TRBV19,TGTGCCAGTAGTATTCCCAGAGATGAAGCTTTCTTT,CASSIPRDEAFF
TRBJ1-2,-,-,TRBV7-9,TGTGCCAGCAGCTTAGGGGACACCTATGGCTACACCTTC,CASSLGDTYGYTF
TRBJ2-7,TRBD1,few,TRBV7-9,TGTGCCAGCAGCTTGGACAGGGACCACGAGCAGTACTTC,CASSLDRDHEQYF
TRBJ2-1,-,many,TRBV28,TGTGCCAGCAGTTTACTCCTTTTGCGTTCCTCCTACAATGAGCAGTTCTTC,CASSLLLLRSSYNEQFF
TRBJ2-7,TRBD1,-,TRBV30,TGTGCCTGGAGGGAAACAGGGGGCGAGCCAGTCTTC,CAWRETGGEPVF
TRBJ2-7,TRBD1,many,TRBV28,TGTGCCAGCAGCCCTTATACAGTCCGGGACAGGGACTTCCTTACCCACTACGAGCAGTACTTC,CASSPYTVRDRDFLTHYEQYF
TRBJ1-2,TRBD1,many,TRBV5-1,TGCGCCAGCAGCCTTGGAACCGGGACAGTCGGACAGTTGTATGGCTACACCTTC,CASSLGTGTVGQLYGYTF
TRBJ2-7,-,-,TRBV10-3,TGTGCCATCAGTGATAGAATGGTTAGTTCCGAGCAGTACTTC,CAISDRMVSSEQYF
TRBJ2-5,TRBD2,-,TRBV20-1,TGCAGTGCTTACAGGACTAGCGGGGGGGCCCCGGAGACCCAGTACTTC,CSAYRTSGGAPETQYF
TRBJ1-3,-,many,TRBV6-5,TGTGCCAGCAGTTACTCGATAAGAGGGCGCTCTGGAAACACCATATATTTT,CASSYSIRGRSGNTIYF
TRBJ1-1,TRBD1,-,TRBV7-9,TGTGCCAGCAGCTCCTGGACAGGGGAAACTGAAGCTTTCTTT,CASSSWTGETEAFF
TRBJ2-7,TRBD2,-,TRBV20-1,TGCAGTGCTAGAGGGCACCCCGGACTAGCGGGAGTGGAGCAGTACTTC,CSARGHPGLAGVEQYF
TRBJ2-1,-,few,TRBV3-1,TGTGCCAGCAGCCAAGGGAGCGACGACGAGTTCTTC,CASSQGSDDEFF
TRBJ2-1,-,-,TRBV28,TGTGCCAGCAGTTTATGGTCAGGGTCAGACTACAATGAGCAGTTCTTC,CASSLWSGSDYNEQFF
TRBJ2-1,TRBD2,-,TRBV3-1,TGTGCCAGCAGCCCGAGCGGGAGTGGGGGGCACAATGAGCAGTTCTTC,CASSPSGSGGHNEQFF